A selection of T cell receptor beta chains follows, all from one sample in a study of T-cell reconstitution after alpha-beta-depleted transplantation in children. TCRdb itself ran the PCR reads through MiXCR, one entry per CDR3 protein. Here the sample spans around 670,000 distinct CDR3 sequences, around 13% being singletons. The input for sequencing was PBMCs, taken before TCRalphabeta/CD19-depleted stem cell transplant. All receptors derive from a girl aged 2 to 10 with congenital amegakaryocytic thrombocytopenia, due to receive a stem cell transplant. The CDR3 runs from the conserved cysteine through the conserved F or W. The D gene is left open where the match is weak. Expanded clones are given a class, and other clones once, few, many or no size at all.

D gene	clone size	V gene	J gene	CDR3 protein	CDR3 DNA
TRBD2	.	TRBV20-1	TRBJ2-1	CSAREASGRNNEQFF	TGCAGTGCTAGAGAAGCTAGCGGGAGGAACAATGAGCAGTTCTTC
.	few	TRBV30	TRBJ2-7	CAWSDRGSEQYF	TGTGCCTGGAGTGATAGAGGGTCCGAGCAGTACTTC
TRBD2	.	TRBV7-9	TRBJ2-2	CASSEGLAGVNTGELFF	TGTGCCAGCAGCGAGGGATTAGCGGGTGTGAACACCGGGGAGCTGTTTTTT
.	few	TRBV5-1	TRBJ2-2	CASSLGTATTNTGELFF	TGCGCCAGCAGTCTCGGGACGGCAACCACGAACACCGGGGAGCTGTTTTTT
TRBD2	many	TRBV7-7	TRBJ2-1	CASVPAGGDEQFF	TGTGCCAGCGTACCAGCGGGAGGCGATGAGCAGTTCTTC
.	many	TRBV24-1	TRBJ2-5	CATSVGETQYF	TGTGCCACCAGTGTGGGAGAGACCCAGTACTTC
.	.	TRBV19	TRBJ1-6	CASSMGGNSPLHF	TGTGCCAGTAGTATGGGAGGTAATTCACCCCTCCACTTT
TRBD2	few	TRBV9	TRBJ2-1	CASSVGTSGINEQFF	TGTGCCAGCAGCGTAGGGACTAGCGGGATAAATGAGCAGTTCTTC
TRBD2	few	TRBV2	TRBJ2-5	CASRLPLAAGETQYF	TGTGCCAGCAGACTACCCCTAGCGGCAGGGGAGACCCAGTACTTC
TRBD1	many	TRBV28	TRBJ2-1	CAISTGFYNEQFF	TGTGCCATCTCGACAGGGTTTTACAATGAGCAGTTCTTC
.	many	TRBV28	TRBJ2-3	CASAEGADTQYF	TGTGCCAGCGCTGAGGGTGCAGATACGCAGTATTTT
.	many	TRBV20-1	TRBJ1-5	CSAWDGYQPQHF	TGCAGTGCCTGGGACGGTTATCAGCCCCAGCATTTT
.	many	TRBV20-1	TRBJ2-7	CSASLGKYEQYF	TGCAGCGCATCCCTAGGGAAGTACGAGCAGTACTTC
.	.	TRBV5-1	TRBJ2-1	CASSLEKGRSSYNEQFF	TGCGCCAGCAGCTTGGAGAAGGGGAGGAGCTCCTACAATGAGCAGTTCTTC
.	.	TRBV12-3/TRBV12-4	TRBJ2-1	CASSFGSWGSYNEQFF	TGTGCCAGCAGTTTCGGGTCATGGGGATCCTACAATGAGCAGTTCTTC
.	many	TRBV5-1	TRBJ2-7	CASSGGPTYEQYF	TGCGCCAGCAGCGGCGGGCCCACCTACGAGCAGTACTTC
.	.	TRBV7-9	TRBJ2-5	CASSSDMQETQYF	TGTGCCAGCAGCTCGGATATGCAAGAGACCCAGTACTTC
.	few	TRBV10-3	TRBJ1-3	CAITTGDGNTIYF	TGTGCCATCACAACAGGTGATGGAAACACCATATATTTT
.	many	TRBV7-9	TRBJ1-1	CASLTITGQGAFF	TGTGCCAGCTTGACTATCACAGGGCAGGGAGCTTTCTTT
TRBD2	.	TRBV5-6	TRBJ2-7	CASSTGLADPRTYEQYF	TGTGCCAGCAGCACCGGACTAGCGGATCCCCGTACCTACGAGCAGTACTTC
.	.	TRBV14	TRBJ1-2	CASSQDRTHGYTF	TGTGCCAGCAGCCAAGATAGAACACATGGCTACACCTTC
.	few	TRBV20-1	TRBJ2-5	CSARPWEAQDRRQETQYF	TGCAGTGCTAGACCCTGGGAAGCCCAAGACAGGCGTCAAGAGACCCAGTACTTC
.	many	TRBV12-3/TRBV12-4	TRBJ2-7	CASSDPYEQYF	TGTGCCAGCAGCGATCCCTACGAGCAGTACTTC
.	.	TRBV28	TRBJ2-3	CATQGLGGLTDTQYF	TGTGCCACCCAAGGGTTAGGAGGGCTCACAGATACGCAGTATTTT
.	few	TRBV19	TRBJ1-6	CASSIRQGPLIALHF	TGTGCCAGTAGTATTCGGCAGGGCCCTCTTATAGCCCTCCACTTT
TRBD2	.	TRBV3-1	TRBJ2-7	CASSRTTSGIDRYEQYF	TGTGCCAGCAGCCGGACGACTAGCGGGATTGACCGCTACGAGCAGTACTTC
.	few	TRBV20-1	TRBJ1-1	CSAPGGNTEAFF	TGCAGTGCCCCCGGGGGCAACACTGAAGCTTTCTTT
.	many	TRBV20-1	TRBJ2-7	CSARVKVVAYEQYF	TGCAGTGCTAGAGTCAAGGTAGTCGCCTACGAGCAGTACTTC
TRBD2	.	TRBV5-1	TRBJ2-5	CASSWLGLAEETQYF	TGCGCCAGCAGCTGGTTGGGACTAGCGGAGGAGACCCAGTACTTC
.	.	TRBV5-1	TRBJ1-1	CASSFQGSGAEAFF	TGCGCCAGCAGCTTTCAGGGGTCTGGCGCTGAAGCTTTCTTT
.	many	TRBV11-2	TRBJ2-1	CASSLGQRDEQFF	TGTGCCAGCAGCTTGGGTCAGAGGGACGAGCAGTTCTTC
.	.	TRBV30	TRBJ1-4	CAWSPRLEKLFF	TGTGCCTGGAGTCCCCGCCTGGAAAAACTGTTTTTT
TRBD2	many	TRBV20-1	TRBJ2-7	CSARHGRAYEQYF	TGCAGTGCTAGACACGGGAGGGCCTACGAGCAGTACTTC
TRBD2	many	TRBV5-6	TRBJ2-7	CASSNPTSGAIWRSYEQYF	TGTGCCAGCAGCAACCCGACTAGCGGTGCGATCTGGCGCTCCTACGAGCAGTACTTC
TRBD1	.	TRBV20-1	TRBJ1-5	CSAGQGAANQPQHF	TGCAGTGCTGGACAGGGGGCCGCGAATCAGCCCCAGCATTTT
TRBD1	many	TRBV12-3/TRBV12-4	TRBJ1-2	CASKLGQLYGYTF	TGTGCCAGCAAACTGGGACAGCTCTATGGCTACACCTTC
TRBD2	.	TRBV5-1	TRBJ2-7	CASSLELAGGLTYF	TGCGCCAGCAGCTTGGAGTTAGCGGGAGGCTTAACGTACTTC
.	many	TRBV27	TRBJ1-2	CASSLGYTKDYGYTF	TGTGCCAGCAGTTTAGGGTACACTAAGGACTATGGCTACACCTTC
.	few	TRBV11-2	TRBJ1-5	CASSSMNQPQHF	TGTGCCAGCAGCTCAATGAATCAGCCCCAGCATTTT
.	few	TRBV12-3/TRBV12-4	TRBJ2-1	CASSSAGIPSNNEQFF	TGTGCCAGCAGTTCCGCGGGGATCCCCTCTAACAATGAGCAGTTCTTC
TRBD2	many	TRBV5-1	TRBJ2-7	CASSWTSVPPYEQYF	TGCGCCAGCAGCTGGACTAGCGTCCCTCCCTACGAGCAGTACTTC
TRBD1	.	TRBV5-1	TRBJ2-7	CASSLTGAVYEQYF	TGCGCCAGCAGCTTGACAGGGGCGGTCTACGAGCAGTACTTC
.	.	TRBV4-1	TRBJ2-5	CASSQDLGLPSQETQYF	TGCGCCAGCAGCCAAGATCTGGGGCTGCCATCTCAAGAGACCCAGTACTTC
.	.	TRBV4-2	TRBJ1-5	CASSPTAGTNQPQHF	TGTGCCAGCAGCCCAACTGCAGGGACCAATCAGCCCCAGCATTTT
TRBD2	many	TRBV15	TRBJ2-7	CATSREAGDFYEQYF	TGTGCCACCAGCAGAGAAGCGGGAGATTTCTACGAGCAGTACTTC
TRBD2	many	TRBV5-1	TRBJ2-3	CASSLPGGGDTQYF	TGCGCCAGCAGCTTGCCGGGAGGCGGAGATACGCAGTATTTT
TRBD1	many	TRBV5-1	TRBJ1-1	CASSATDRENTEAFF	TGCGCCAGCAGCGCCACGGACAGGGAGAACACTGAAGCTTTCTTT
.	many	TRBV15	TRBJ2-1	CATSRDTGSGHNEQFF	TGTGCCACCAGCAGAGATACCGGGAGTGGGCACAATGAGCAGTTCTTC
TRBD2	once	TRBV10-3	TRBJ2-1	CAISNSGSYNEQFF	TGTGCCATCAGCAATAGCGGGAGTTATAATGAGCAGTTCTTC
TRBD2	few	TRBV6-5	TRBJ2-1	CASSQMGLAGGPNEQFF	TGTGCCAGCAGCCAGATGGGACTAGCGGGAGGGCCGAATGAGCAGTTCTTC
TRBD2	.	TRBV20-1	TRBJ2-7	CSARGLAGVEQYF	TGCAGTGCTAGGGGACTAGCGGGAGTTGAGCAGTACTTC
.	many	TRBV12-3/TRBV12-4	TRBJ2-7	CASGWGPHREQYF	TGTGCCAGCGGTTGGGGCCCCCATAGGGAGCAGTACTTC
.	many	TRBV15	TRBJ2-7	CATRNFSGLEQYF	TGTGCCACCAGAAACTTCTCCGGTTTGGAGCAGTACTTC
.	few	TRBV6-5	TRBJ1-2	CASSYRRNYGYTF	TGTGCCAGCAGTTACCGCCGGAACTATGGCTACACCTTC
.	many	TRBV5-6	TRBJ1-5	CASSLDRSQPQHF	TGTGCCAGCAGCTTGGATCGTTCTCAGCCCCAGCATTTT
.	many	TRBV12-3/TRBV12-4	TRBJ1-5	CASSLSGPDQPQHF	TGTGCCAGCAGTTTATCAGGGCCCGATCAGCCCCAGCATTTT
.	.	TRBV4-1	TRBJ1-5	CASSQPGGQRINQPQHF	TGCGCCAGCAGCCAACCAGGAGGCCAAAGGATCAATCAGCCCCAGCATTTT